Below are 19 T cell receptor beta chains sequenced from a single sample in a study of blood T cell repertoires in COVID-19. Sequenced by immunoSEQ multiplex PCR; TCRdb stores in-frame clones only, minus some. This table holds approximately 300,000 clones, around 85% found once. What was sequenced was PBMCs or T cells enriched from blood (not recorded which). Receptors originate from a woman between 25 and 40 years old who had been exposed to COVID-19.

The chain recombines TRBV30 with TRBJ1-1, with 7 bases identical to TRBD1. The CDR3 sequence is 15 residues long. CDR1 is GTSNPN, CDR2 SVGIG, per germline (reference sequence). J was trimmed by 6 bases and V by 1 base; bases with no gene match: 11. Here the CDR3 DNA reads TGTGCCTGGAGTGAGACAGGGTGGGCCTCCGCTGAAGCTTTCTTT. It encodes CAWSETGWASAEAFF.

This clone occurred once. The V gene is TRBV2, the J gene TRBJ2-5; D is possibly TRBD2 (6 bases). The CDR3 is made up of 17 amino acids. Germline V gene sequence: CDR1 SNHLY, CDR2 FYNNEI. Trimming shortened V by 2 bases and J by 4 bases, and 20 bases separated the two germline ends. CDR3 in amino acids: CASSEFRMEEGPETQYF. In nucleotides, the CDR3 is TGTGCCAGCAGTGAATTTAGGATGGAGGAGGGCCCAGAGACCCAGTACTTC.

The chain joins TRBV6-6 to TRBJ1-4; weak D call: TRBD1 (5 bases). With 4 bases removed from V and 1 base from J, the gap between germline ends came to 13 bases. CDR1 MNHNY and CDR2 SVGAGI come from the germline V gene (reference sequence). The CDR3 is 16 amino acids. The CDR3 spells CASSFQAGGTNEKLFF. The CDR3 DNA is TGTGCCAGCAGTTTCCAGGCGGGGGGAACTAATGAAAAACTGTTTTTT.

The rearrangement joins TRBV19 to TRBJ2-7; no firm D call. Trimming removed 6 bases at V and 1 base at J, with 13 bases between. The germline V gene encodes CDR1 LNHDA and CDR2 SQIVND (reference sequence). The length of the CDR3 is 14 residues. CDR3 residues: CASRIGSSSYEQYF. The CDR3 bases are TGTGCCAGTAGGATCGGGTCCTCTTCCTACGAGCAGTACTTC.

As to this clone: Other DNA sequences of this sample code for an identical CDR3. The chain is built from TRBV9 and TRBJ1-6; TRBD1 matches at 11 bases. Unmatched junction bases numbered 1, after V lost 2 bases and J lost 6 bases. CDR1 and CDR2 (germline): SGDLS, YYNGEE. This CDR3 is built from 15 residues. In nucleotides, the CDR3 is TGTGCCAGCAGCGTTGGACAGGGGGCTAATTCACCCCTCCACTTT. Translated: CASSVGQGANSPLHF.

The chain carries TRBV11-2 and TRBJ1-6; 7 bases are a match to TRBD1. The CDR3 loop spans 14 amino acids. V was pared by 6 bases and J by 7 bases, with 6 bases of the junction left unmatched. The germline V gene has CDR1 SGHAT and CDR2 FQNNGV. CDR3 amino acids: CASRRQGMNSPLHF. Here the CDR3 DNA reads TGTGCCAGCAGAAGACAGGGTATGAATTCACCCCTCCACTTT.

The chain couples TRBV5-6 to TRBJ2-1; D remains unclear. The CDR3 extends over 13 amino acids. Germline values: CDR1 SGHDT, CDR2 YYEEEE. The V end lost 4 bases, the J end lost 8 bases, and 13 bases lay between the germline ends. CDR3 DNA: TGTGCCAGCAGCGCGGTTGACCCGGATGAGCAGTTCTTC. Translated, it gives CASSAVDPDEQFF. The whole variable domain, filled in from reference TRBV5-6 and TRBJ2-1, reads DAGVTQSPTHLIKTRGQQVTLRCSPKSGHDTVSWYQQALGQGPQFIFQYYEEEERQRGNFPDRFSGHQFPNYSSELNVNALLLGDSALYLCASSAVDPDEQFFGPGTRLTVL.

DNA of the CDR3: TGTGCCAGTAAAAGCGGGAGGGCCCTGAGCTCCTACAATGAGCAGTTCTTC. It encodes CASKSGRALSSYNEQFF. The chain joins TRBV19 to TRBJ2-1; 10 bases fit TRBD2. V lost 7 bases and J lost 0; bases outside the gene matches: 9. CDR3 size: 17 residues. Germline values: CDR1 LNHDA, CDR2 SQIVND (reference sequence).

This chain joins TRBV28 and TRBJ2-7; D unresolved. CDR3 length: 13 amino acids. Germline CDR1 reads MDHEN; CDR2 reads SYDVKM. The ends were cut back, 4 bases at V and 3 bases at J, with 10 bases in the middle. CDR3 protein: CASSSNRGYEQYF. CDR3 in DNA: TGTGCCAGCAGTTCTAACCGTGGCTACGAGCAGTACTTC.

J is TRBJ1-2 and V is TRBV7-2, with D possibly matching TRBD1 (6 bases). This CDR3 has 15 residues. V dropped 4 bases and J dropped 8 bases, with 20 bases sitting between them. The germline CDR1 and CDR2 sequences are SGHTA and FQGNSA. CDR3 coding DNA: TGTGCCAGCAGCTCGGACAGAATCCCACTCCAAGGCTACACCTTC. It codes for CASSSDRIPLQGYTF.

The chain employs TRBV12-3 or TRBV12-4 and TRBJ1-6; D gene ambiguous. V lost 2 bases and J 14 bases, leaving 13 bases between the germline ends. This CDR3 has 13 residues. The CDR3: CASSLSRDSTLHF. The CDR3 region has the DNA TGTGCCAGCAGTTTATCCCGAGATAGTACCCTCCACTTT.

The V call is TRBV24-1, the J call TRBJ2-2; tentatively, D is TRBD2 (5 bases). The germline gives CDR1 KGHDR, CDR2 SFDVKD. The CDR3 length is 16 residues. V was trimmed by 1 base and J by 5 bases, leaving 13 bases between them. Here the CDR3 DNA reads TGTGCCACCAGTGATTTAGTCCCGAGAGGGACCGGGGAGCTGTTTTTT. Residues: CATSDLVPRGTGELFF.

The chain couples TRBV2 to TRBJ1-6, with D possibly TRBD1 on 5 matching bases. CDR3 length: 14 amino acids. V was pared by 0 bases and J by 12 bases, with 12 bases between. Germline V CDR1 and CDR2: SNHLY, FYNNEI. The CDR3 DNA sequence: TGTGCCAGCAGTGAAGCGCTCAGGGCGATACCCCTCCACTTT. Encoded protein: CASSEALRAIPLHF.

The CDR3 here is CASSQIQQGNGYTF. The CDR3 DNA follows: TGCGCCAGCAGTCAAATCCAACAGGGGAATGGCTACACCTTC. The rearrangement links TRBV23-1 to TRBJ1-2; TRBD1 aligns across 7 bases. TRBV23-1 is known as an ORF, though its function is uncertain. CDR3 length: 14 amino acids. V lost 2 bases and J lost 6; bases outside the gene matches: 6.

This clone was recorded a few times. The chain couples TRBV10-3 to TRBJ1-1; 9 nucleotides agree with TRBD1. CDR1 is ENHRY, CDR2 SYGVKD, per germline. J lost 8 bases, V lost 6 bases, and 13 bases had no gene match. The CDR3 has 15 residues. In DNA form, the CDR3 reads TGTGCCATCAGCGATAATCCCGGGACAGGGACGGAAGCTTTCTTT. This gives the protein CAISDNPGTGTEAFF.

This clone was detected once. The chain combines TRBV27 with TRBJ2-1; 7 bases agree with TRBD2. The germline CDR1 and CDR2 sequences are MNHEY and SMNVEV (reference sequence). The CDR3 length is 16 residues. V dropped 0 bases and J dropped 9; count of bases not matched to a gene: 11. The CDR3, as DNA: TGTGCCAGCAGTTTATCTTCGAGCGGGAAGGCCCCTGAGCAGTTCTTC. Protein: CASSLSSSGKAPEQFF.

J is TRBJ2-2 and V is TRBV3-1 (or the pseudogene TRBV3-2); 8 bases line up with TRBD1. Germline lookup yields CDR1 LGHDT and CDR2 YNNKEL (reference sequence). The trim removed 7 bases at V and 5 bases at J, leaving 6 bases unmatched. CDR3 length: 14 residues. CDR3 sequence reads: CASNRQGRTGELFF. The CDR3 DNA reads TGTGCCAGCAACCGACAGGGGCGAACCGGGGAGCTGTTTTTT.

The chain joins TRBV19 to TRBJ1-2, with 8 bases aligning to TRBD1. The J segment lost 7 bases and the V segment lost 8 bases, leaving 12 bases of the junction unmatched. CDR3 length: 14 amino acids. Germline V lookup: CDR1 LNHDA, CDR2 SQIVND (reference sequence). The CDR3 reads CASVTRSGTGGYTF. The CDR3 DNA follows: TGTGCCAGTGTCACAAGAAGCGGGACAGGTGGCTACACCTTC.

This chain links TRBV2 with TRBJ1-1, with D maybe TRBD1 (5 bases). Germline V gene lookup returns CDR1 SNHLY and CDR2 FYNNEI. This CDR3 region has 12 residues. V lost 6 bases and J 1 base, leaving 6 bases between the germline ends. CDR3 in amino acids: CASRQGNTEAFF. DNA for the CDR3: TGTGCCAGCAGGCAGGGGAACACTGAAGCTTTCTTT.